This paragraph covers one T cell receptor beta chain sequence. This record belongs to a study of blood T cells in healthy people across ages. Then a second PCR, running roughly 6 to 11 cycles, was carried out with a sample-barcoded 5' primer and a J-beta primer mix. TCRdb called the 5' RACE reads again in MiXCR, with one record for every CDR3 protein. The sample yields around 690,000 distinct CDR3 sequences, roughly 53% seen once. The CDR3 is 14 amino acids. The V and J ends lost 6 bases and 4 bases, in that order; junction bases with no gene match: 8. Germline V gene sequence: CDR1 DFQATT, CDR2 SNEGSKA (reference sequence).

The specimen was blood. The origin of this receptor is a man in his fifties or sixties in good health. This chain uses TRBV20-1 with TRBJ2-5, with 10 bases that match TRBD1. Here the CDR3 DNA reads TGCAGTGCAATGGGACAGGGGTCGGTAGAGACCCAGTACTTC. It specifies CSAMGQGSVETQYF.